The rows below give T cell receptor beta chains drawn from one sample of a study of T cell responses to AZD1222 COVID-19 vaccine. Sequenced by immunoSEQ multiplex PCR; TCRdb stores in-frame clones only, minus some. The sample lists roughly 120,000 clones; around 89% were seen once. The specimen comprised peripheral blood, sampled 28 days after the second AZD1222 dose. These receptors were taken from an adult who received the AZD1222 COVID-19 vaccine. The CDR3 runs from the conserved cysteine through the conserved F or W.

v_gene,j_gene,CDR3aa
TRBV7-2,TRBJ1-3,CASSLGGTIKSSGNTIYF
TRBV29-1,TRBJ2-1,CSVEDPVTSGSKGDRGEQFF
TRBV7-8,TRBJ1-2,CASSSNTGTADGYTF
TRBV7-2,TRBJ1-2,CASSLLASYGYTF
TRBV14,TRBJ1-1,CASSLGQGGTEAFF
TRBV2,TRBJ2-7,CASSWAGEGEQYF
TRBV27,TRBJ2-7,CASSLSPGGARYEQYF
TRBV4-3,TRBJ1-3,CASSQAWVEAGNTIYF
TRBV5-1,TRBJ1-1,CASSEQPNTEAFF
TRBV5-1,TRBJ2-2,CASAAGTANTGELFF
TRBV18,TRBJ1-5,CASSPPGVGSNQPQHF
TRBV19,TRBJ2-1,CASTGWGPSSYNEQFF
TRBV19,TRBJ2-3,CASSIQDRDTDTQYF
TRBV11-3,TRBJ2-2,CASSSNRDRVTGELFF
TRBV7-3,TRBJ2-2,CASSPSSGANGELFF
TRBV19,TRBJ2-5,CASSGWAESAGAGETQYF
TRBV5-4,TRBJ1-2,CASSPTTGLGYGYTF
TRBV7-3,TRBJ2-7,CASSLHPGGSAGEQYF
TRBV9,TRBJ2-3,CASGRQGSTDTQYF
TRBV10-3,TRBJ1-1,CAIREGNGMNTEAFF
TRBV7-9,TRBJ2-7,CASSLVFMTGPLKNYEQYF
TRBV27,TRBJ1-2,CASSRGYNYGYTF
TRBV4-1,TRBJ2-1,CASSQVLAGPERGEQFF
TRBV6-5,TRBJ1-2,CASSLDRGYGYTF
TRBV9,TRBJ2-1,CASSVDPEGWYSYNEQFF
TRBV10-3,TRBJ2-7,CAISDWTESYEQYF
TRBV7-2,TRBJ2-7,CASSLRTESYEQYF
TRBV2,TRBJ1-5,CASSLDFRPQHF
TRBV27,TRBJ2-5,CASMRGGAGQETQYF
TRBV5-5,TRBJ2-7,CASSGGTGSWGQYF
TRBV28,TRBJ1-6,CASSPLGDRGFYNSPLHF
TRBV5-4,TRBJ2-5,CASASGETQYF
TRBV2,TRBJ2-1,CASSEKWPSGGAPYNEQFF
TRBV5-1,TRBJ2-7,CASSLGPPNEQYF
TRBV9,TRBJ2-2,CASSPGLTGELFF